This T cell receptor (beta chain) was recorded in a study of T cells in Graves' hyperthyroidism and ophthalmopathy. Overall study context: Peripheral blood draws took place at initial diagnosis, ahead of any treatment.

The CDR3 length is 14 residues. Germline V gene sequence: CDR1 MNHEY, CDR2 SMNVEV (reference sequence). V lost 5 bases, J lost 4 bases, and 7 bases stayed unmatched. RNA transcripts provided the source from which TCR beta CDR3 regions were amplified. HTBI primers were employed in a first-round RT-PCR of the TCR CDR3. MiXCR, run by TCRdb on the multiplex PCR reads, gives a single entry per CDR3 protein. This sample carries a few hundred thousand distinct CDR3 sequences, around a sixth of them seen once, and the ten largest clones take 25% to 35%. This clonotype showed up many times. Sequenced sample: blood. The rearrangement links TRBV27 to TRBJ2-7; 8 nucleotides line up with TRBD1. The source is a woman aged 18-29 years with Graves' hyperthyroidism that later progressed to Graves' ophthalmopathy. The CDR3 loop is CASSPGTGNYEQYF. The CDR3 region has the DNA TGTGCCAGCAGTCCCGGGACAGGCAATTACGAGCAGTACTTC.